This TCR beta chain was retrieved from a study of blood T cells in healthy people across ages. General study points: PBMCs went unsorted, and a conclusive naive versus antigen-experienced comparison was therefore prevented. Estimated diversity, derived from one million T cells, was regarded as an underestimate.

Details on this clonotype: Its target is unknown. The junction differs from germline at one of its ends, possibly a read error.

This CDR3 is built from 12 residues. Germline CDR1 SGHRS, CDR2 YFSETQ. A J-beta primer mix and a sample-barcoded 5' primer were used in a second PCR of roughly 6 to 11 cycles. TCRdb reanalysed the 5' RACE reads using MiXCR and keeps one entry per CDR3 protein. There are 800,000 or so distinct CDR3 sequences in the sample; about 25% occur only once, and roughly 3.5% lies in the top ten. These data were also reused for a study on T cells of mothers and their children. This second study notes: Study donors consisted of a few healthy Caucasian mothers and their six children.

This sequence joins TRBV5-1 and TRBJ2-5; D possibly corresponds to TRBD2 (5 bases). The clonotype comes from a boy younger than 18 in good health. The specimen sequenced was blood. CDR3 sequence: CASSSGGEIQYF. CDR3 sequence (DNA): TGCGCCAGCAGCTCGGGTGGGGAGATCCAGTACTTC.